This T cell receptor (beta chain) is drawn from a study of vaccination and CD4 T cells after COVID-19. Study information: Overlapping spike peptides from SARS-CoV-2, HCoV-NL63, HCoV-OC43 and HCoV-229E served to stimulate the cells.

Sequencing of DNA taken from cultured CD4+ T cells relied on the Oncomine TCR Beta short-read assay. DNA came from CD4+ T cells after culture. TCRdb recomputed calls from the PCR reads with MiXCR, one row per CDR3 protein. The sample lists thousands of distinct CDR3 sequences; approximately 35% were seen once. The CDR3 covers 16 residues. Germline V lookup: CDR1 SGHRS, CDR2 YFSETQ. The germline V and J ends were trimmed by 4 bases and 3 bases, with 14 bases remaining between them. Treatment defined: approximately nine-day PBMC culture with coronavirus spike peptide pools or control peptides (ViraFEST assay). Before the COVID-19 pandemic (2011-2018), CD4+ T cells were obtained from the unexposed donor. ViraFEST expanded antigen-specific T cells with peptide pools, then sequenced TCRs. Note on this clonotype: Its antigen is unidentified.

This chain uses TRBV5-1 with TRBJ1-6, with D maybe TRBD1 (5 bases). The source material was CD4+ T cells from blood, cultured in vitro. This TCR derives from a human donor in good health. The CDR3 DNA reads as TGCGCCAGCAGCGACGGGACGGAACTCTATAATTCACCCCTCCACTTT. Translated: CASSDGTELYNSPLHF.